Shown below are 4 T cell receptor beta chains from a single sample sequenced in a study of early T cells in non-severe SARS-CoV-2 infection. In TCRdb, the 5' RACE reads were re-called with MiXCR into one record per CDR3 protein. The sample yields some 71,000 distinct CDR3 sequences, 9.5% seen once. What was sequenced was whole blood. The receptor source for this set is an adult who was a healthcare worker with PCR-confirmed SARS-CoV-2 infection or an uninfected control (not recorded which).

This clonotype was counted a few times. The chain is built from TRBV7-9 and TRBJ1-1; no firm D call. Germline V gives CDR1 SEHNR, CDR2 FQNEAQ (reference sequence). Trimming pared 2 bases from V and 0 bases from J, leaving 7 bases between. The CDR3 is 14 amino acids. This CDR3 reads CASSLTEMNTEAFF. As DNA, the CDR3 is TGTGCCAGCAGCTTAACAGAAATGAACACTGAAGCTTTCTTT.

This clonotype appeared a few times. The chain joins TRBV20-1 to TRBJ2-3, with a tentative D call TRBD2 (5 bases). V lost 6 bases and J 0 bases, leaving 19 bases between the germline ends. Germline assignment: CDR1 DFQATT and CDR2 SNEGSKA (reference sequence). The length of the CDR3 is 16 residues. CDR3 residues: CSAPKAGVPSTDTQYF. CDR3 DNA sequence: TGCAGTGCGCCGAAAGCCGGGGTACCGAGCACAGATACGCAGTATTTT.

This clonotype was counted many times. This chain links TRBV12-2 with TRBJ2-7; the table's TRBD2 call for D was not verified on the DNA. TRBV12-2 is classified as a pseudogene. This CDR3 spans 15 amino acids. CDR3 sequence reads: CASRSDRGGRYEQYF. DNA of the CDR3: TGTGCAAGTCGCTCCGACCGGGGAGGGAGGTACGAGCAGTACTTC.

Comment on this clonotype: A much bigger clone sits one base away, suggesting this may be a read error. This CDR3 reads CVSSLGLGGNSPLHF. The CDR3, as DNA: TGTGTCAGCAGCTTGGGGTTGGGGGGAAATTCACCCCTCCACTTT. The chain combines TRBV11-2 with TRBJ1-6, with D possibly being TRBD1 (5 bases). The germline CDR1 and CDR2 sequences are SGHAT and FQNNGV. CDR3 length equals 15 residues.